This TCR beta chain was sequenced in a study of CD8 T cells in Susac syndrome. Reverse transcription of about 0.5 to 1 ug RNA was carried out with random hexamers. TCR beta CDR3 was amplified by immunoSEQ multiplex PCR. This amplification extended across 54 Vbeta and 13 Jbeta segments. A single record per CDR3 protein comes from TCRdb applying MiXCR to the immunoSEQ multiplex PCR reads. The table records some 170,000 distinct CDR3 sequences, approximately 94% of them present only once. Sequencing of TCR beta, carried out with a high-throughput approach, was applied to CD8+ and CD4+ T cells from the blood. Germline V lookup: CDR1 SGHVS, CDR2 FQNEAQ. V was pared by 5 bases and J by 5 bases, with 4 bases of the junction left unmatched. This CDR3 is 14 amino acids long.

The V call is TRBV7-8, the J call TRBJ2-3; 10 bases agree with TRBD2. The sequence was collected from a human donor in good health. Sequencing was performed on CD4+ T cells from PBMCs. The CDR3 DNA reads as TGTGCCAGCAGCCGTCTAGCGGGAGTAGATACGCAGTATTTT. This sequence encodes CASSRLAGVDTQYF.